This is a list of T cell receptor beta chains from one sample in a study of early T cells in non-severe SARS-CoV-2 infection. One entry per CDR3 protein, called by TCRdb with MiXCR from the 5' RACE reads. The table lists around 30,000 distinct CDR3 sequences, about 8.6% of them singletons. Sequenced: whole blood. Every receptor here comes from an adult who was a healthcare worker with PCR-confirmed SARS-CoV-2 infection or an uninfected control (not recorded which). CDR3s include the opening cysteine and the closing phenylalanine or tryptophan. D genes are given only for firm matches. The listing skips clone size in some rows; elsewhere it reads once, few, many or a size class.

TRBV20-1	many	.	TRBJ2-1	TGCAGTGCTAGCCGGAGTTATGGCAATGAGCAGTTCTTC	CSASRSYGNEQFF
TRBV7-3	.	.	TRBJ2-2	TGTGCCAGCAGCGCCGTGACAGACACCGGGGAGCTGTTTTTT	CASSAVTDTGELFF
TRBV29-1	many	TRBD1	TRBJ2-7	TGCAGCGCCCAACCTGGACAGGGAACCTACGAGCAGTACTTC	CSAQPGQGTYEQYF
TRBV30	.	.	TRBJ2-7	TGTGCCTGGAAAAGCTTCGACTCCCCCTACGAGCAGTACTTC	CAWKSFDSPYEQYF
TRBV29-1	.	.	TRBJ1-2	TGCAGCGTTGAAAGGGATTATGGCTACACCTTC	CSVERDYGYTF
TRBV4-3	many	.	TRBJ1-1	TGCGCCAGCAGCCAAGACAGGGGCGAAGGGACTGAAGCTTTCTTT	CASSQDRGEGTEAFF
TRBV3-1	few	.	TRBJ2-1	TGTGCCAGCAGCCAAAGGGGGGGGGCCCTCTACAATGAGCAGTTCTTC	CASSQRGGALYNEQFF
TRBV9	few	.	TRBJ1-1	TGTGCCAGCAGCGGATATCAGAACACTGAAGCTTTCTTT	CASSGYQNTEAFF
TRBV7-9	many	TRBD1	TRBJ2-3	TGTGCCAGCAGTAGAACAGGGGGAGATACGCAGTATTTT	CASSRTGGDTQYF
TRBV11-3	many	.	TRBJ2-2	TGTGCCAGCAGCCTCTACATCACCGGGGAGCTGTTTTTT	CASSLYITGELFF
TRBV7-6	few	.	TRBJ1-1	TGTGCCAGCAACCCGTTGGCAAAGGGAAACACTGAAGCTTTCTTT	CASNPLAKGNTEAFF
TRBV2	many	TRBD2	TRBJ2-5	TGTGCCAGCAGCACTAGCGGGGGAGGTCAAGAGACCCAGTACTTC	CASSTSGGGQETQYF
TRBV7-2	.	.	TRBJ2-1	TGTGCCAGCAGCTCTCAACCCGACGCGGCTGTGCAGTTCTTC	CASSSQPDAAVQFF
TRBV29-1	.	.	TRBJ1-5	TGCAGCGTTGCGCTCTCGGGGGGACTCAATCAGCCCCAGCATTTT	CSVALSGGLNQPQHF
TRBV7-3	many	TRBD1	TRBJ2-3	TGTGCCAGCACCGCCGGGACAGGGGCTGGAGATACGCAGTATTTT	CASTAGTGAGDTQYF
TRBV7-2	many	TRBD2	TRBJ2-5	TGTGCCAGCAGCTTCAAGCGGGGGGGCCTTGAGACCCAGTACTTC	CASSFKRGGLETQYF
TRBV15	.	.	TRBJ1-2	TGTGCCACCAGCAGAGGTCGGGACACCTATGGCTACACCTTC	CATSRGRDTYGYTF
TRBV20-1	many	TRBD2	TRBJ2-2	TGCAGTGCACTTCGACTAGCGGGGAACGGGGAGCTGTTTTTT	CSALRLAGNGELFF
TRBV11-3	many	.	TRBJ2-6	TGTGCCAGCAGCAATCCCCGGGGGCCTGGGGCCAACGTCCTGACTTTC	CASSNPRGPGANVLTF
TRBV19	many	.	TRBJ2-2	TGTGCCAGTAGTATAGATCGGGGCACCGGGGAGCTGTTTTTT	CASSIDRGTGELFF
TRBV5-1	many	.	TRBJ1-2	TGCGCCAGCCGCCAAGGACGGGACAACGAGGGCTACACCTTC	CASRQGRDNEGYTF
TRBV20-1	few	.	TRBJ2-7	TGCAGTGCTAGCCGCGGTGGGGGGCAGTACTTC	CSASRGGGQYF
TRBV27	.	TRBD1	TRBJ1-5	TGTGCCAGCAGTCCTGGGACAGGGGACAATCAGCCCCAGCATTTT	CASSPGTGDNQPQHF
TRBV6-5	few	TRBD2	TRBJ2-1	TGTGCCAGCAGTTACCCGACACTAGCGGGAGACAATGAGCAGTTCTTC	CASSYPTLAGDNEQFF
TRBV27	.	.	TRBJ2-7	TGTGCCGTGCAGGGTGCGCTGTACGAGCAGTACTTC	CAVQGALYEQYF
TRBV28	many	.	TRBJ2-5	TGTGCCAGCAGTGGGCCGGGACACGGAGAGACCCAGTACTTC	CASSGPGHGETQYF
TRBV20-1	many	TRBD1	TRBJ2-1	TGCAGTGCTATCGGACAGGGGGTCTATGAGCAGTTCTTC	CSAIGQGVYEQFF
TRBV7-9	many	.	TRBJ1-6	TGTGCCAGCAGCTTAGTCAGTACAGACTCACCCCTCCACTTT	CASSLVSTDSPLHF
TRBV5-4	once	.	TRBJ1-2	TGTGCCAGCAGCTTGCCCCGCGCACCTAACTATGGCTACACCTTC	CASSLPRAPNYGYTF
TRBV7-6	many	TRBD1	TRBJ2-1	TGTGCCAGCAGCACTTACAGGGGGACAAACTCCTACAATGAGCAGTTCTTC	CASSTYRGTNSYNEQFF
TRBV24-1	many	.	TRBJ2-7	TGTGCCACCAGTGGGCCGGACAGCTCCTACGAGCAGTACTTC	CATSGPDSSYEQYF
TRBV7-2	many	.	TRBJ2-5	TGTGCCAGCAGCCCCAGGGGTCCTATCTACTTC	CASSPRGPIYF
TRBV7-9	.	.	TRBJ2-3	TGTGCCAGCAGCTTAGGCCAATCGGGGATCGCAGATACGCAGTATTTT	CASSLGQSGIADTQYF
TRBV9	.	.	TRBJ2-7	TGTGCCAGCAGCGTAGCTGGCGGTCCCAACTACGAGCAGTACTTC	CASSVAGGPNYEQYF
TRBV6-6	many	TRBD2	TRBJ2-3	TGTGCCAGCAGTTACTCGACTAGCGGGGGGGCCGCCACAGATACGCAGTATTTT	CASSYSTSGGAATDTQYF
TRBV28	many	TRBD1	TRBJ2-7	TGTGCCAGCAGTTTAATGACAGGGGCTCAAAGGGCCTACGAGCAGTACTTC	CASSLMTGAQRAYEQYF
TRBV7-9	many	TRBD1	TRBJ2-5	TGTGCCAGCAGCTTATACAGGGGGAAAGAGACCCAGTACTTC	CASSLYRGKETQYF
TRBV10-3	many	.	TRBJ2-3	TGTGCCATCAGTGTGGAATCCACTAGCACAGATACGCAGTATTTT	CAISVESTSTDTQYF
TRBV18	many	.	TRBJ2-7	TGTGCCAGCTCAACCTCCTACGAGCAGTACTTC	CASSTSYEQYF
TRBV5-4	many	TRBD1	TRBJ1-2	TGTGCCAGCAGCTTAAGGGACAGGGTCGGGAGCACCTTC	CASSLRDRVGSTF
TRBV6-1	.	.	TRBJ1-1	TGTGCCAGTTTTAGGACTCCTGGGGCTGAAGCTTTCTTT	CASFRTPGAEAFF
TRBV7-2	.	.	TRBJ2-3	TGTGCCAGCAGCATAGACACAGATACGCAGTATTTT	CASSIDTDTQYF
TRBV4-2	many	TRBD2	TRBJ2-3	TGTGCCAGCAGCCAAGTCATTACGGGGGGGCCGCAAGATACGCAGTATTTT	CASSQVITGGPQDTQYF
TRBV20-1	many	TRBD2	TRBJ2-3	TGCAGTGCCCCCGGTGTACTAGCGGAAACTACTAGCACAGATACGCAGTATTTT	CSAPGVLAETTSTDTQYF
TRBV12-3/TRBV12-4	many	TRBD1	TRBJ1-3	TGTGCCAGCAGTTCCAGGACAGGGGAGTACACCATATATTTT	CASSSRTGEYTIYF
TRBV29-1	.	.	TRBJ1-3	TGCAGCGTTCGGACAGCCCCTGGAAACACCATATATTTT	CSVRTAPGNTIYF
TRBV27	many	TRBD1	TRBJ2-7	TGTGCCAGCAGCCTTTGGAGTTTAGTGGGAAGACAGGGCTTCCGGGAGCAGTACTTC	CASSLWSLVGRQGFREQYF
TRBV7-8	many	.	TRBJ1-2	TGTGCCAGCAGCTTAGCAGAGGGCGCCAACTATCAAGGCTACACCTTC	CASSLAEGANYQGYTF
TRBV20-1	many	.	TRBJ2-5	TGCAGTGCTTCCCGACAGGTCGGGGTGACCCAGTACTTC	CSASRQVGVTQYF
TRBV12-3/TRBV12-4	many	.	TRBJ1-1	TGTGCCAGCACCCCGGAGGGGTTTCGCACTGAAGCTTTCTTT	CASTPEGFRTEAFF
TRBV7-9	many	TRBD1	TRBJ1-6	TGTGCCAGCAGCCGCTTTACAGGGGTGGGCTATAATTCACCCCTCCACTTT	CASSRFTGVGYNSPLHF
TRBV20-1	many	TRBD1	TRBJ2-1	TGCAGTGCTAAGGGGGCCGCGAGTGAGCAGTTCTTC	CSAKGAASEQFF
TRBV12-3/TRBV12-4	.	.	TRBJ2-1	TGTGCCAGCAGTTTTATTGATGAGCAGTTCTTC	CASSFIDEQFF
TRBV20-1	.	TRBD2	TRBJ2-3	TGCAGTGCTAGTCCTAGCGGGGAATCAGATACGCAGTATTTT	CSASPSGESDTQYF
TRBV7-6	many	TRBD1	TRBJ2-3	TGTGCCGTCGTTATTAGAGACAGGGACCTGGATACGCAGTATTTT	CAVVIRDRDLDTQYF